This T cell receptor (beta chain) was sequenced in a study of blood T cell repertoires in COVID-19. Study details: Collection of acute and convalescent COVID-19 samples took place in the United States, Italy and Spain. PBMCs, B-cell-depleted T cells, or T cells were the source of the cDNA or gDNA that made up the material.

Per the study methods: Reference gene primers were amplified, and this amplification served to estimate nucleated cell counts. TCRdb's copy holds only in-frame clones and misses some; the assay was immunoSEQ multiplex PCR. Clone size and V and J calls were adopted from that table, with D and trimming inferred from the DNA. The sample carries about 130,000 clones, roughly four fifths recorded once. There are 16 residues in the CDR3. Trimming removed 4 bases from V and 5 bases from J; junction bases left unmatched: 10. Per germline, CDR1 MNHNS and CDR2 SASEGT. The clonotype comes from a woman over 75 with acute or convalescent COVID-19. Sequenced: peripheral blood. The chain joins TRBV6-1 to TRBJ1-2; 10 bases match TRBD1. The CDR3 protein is CASSALTGTGEYGYTF. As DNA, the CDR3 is TGTGCCAGCAGTGCACTTACCGGGACAGGGGAATATGGCTACACCTTC.